The 5 T cell receptor beta chains below were found in one sample sequenced in a study of blood T cell repertoires in COVID-19. Using immunoSEQ multiplex PCR, the repertoire was profiled, and TCRdb retains in-frame clones only, with some absent. The profile shows a few hundred thousand clones, about 80% of them singletons. Material: PBMCs or T cells enriched from blood (not recorded which). The receptors originated from a middle-aged man who had recovered from COVID-19.

This chain links TRBV6-1 with TRBJ1-2; 10 bases are a match to TRBD1. Trimming cost V 1 base and J 11 bases; bases outside gene matches: 1. CDR3 length equals 12 residues. Germline V gene sequence: CDR1 MNHNS, CDR2 SASEGT. The chain's CDR3 is CASSEGTGGYTF. In DNA, the CDR3 is TGTGCCAGCAGTGAAGGGACAGGGGGTTACACCTTC.

The chain combines TRBV30 with TRBJ1-3; 8 bases fit TRBD1. Unmatched junction bases numbered 1, after V lost 3 bases and J lost 0 bases. The CDR3 covers 14 residues. CDR1 is GTSNPN, CDR2 SVGIG, per germline (reference sequence). This CDR3 reads CAWSGTGSGNTIYF. The CDR3 DNA sequence: TGTGCCTGGAGCGGGACAGGCTCTGGAAACACCATATATTTT.

The rearrangement joins TRBV25-1 to TRBJ2-2; D is possibly TRBD1 (5 bases). The V end lost 4 bases, the J end lost 1 base, and 10 bases lay between the germline ends. CDR1 is MGHDK, CDR2 SYGVNS, per germline. CDR3 size: 15 residues. CDR3 protein: CASSVRTMNTGELFF. In nucleotides, the CDR3 is TGTGCCAGCAGTGTGAGGACAATGAACACCGGGGAGCTGTTTTTT.

The J gene is TRBJ2-2, the V gene TRBV2; 7 bases match TRBD2. Unmatched junction bases numbered 13, after V lost 8 bases and J lost 7 bases. Per the germline V gene, CDR1 is SNHLY and CDR2 is FYNNEI. The CDR3 has 15 residues. Here the CDR3 reads CASAKAGLELGELFF. Written as DNA, the CDR3 is TGTGCCAGCGCCAAAGCGGGACTTGAGCTCGGGGAGCTGTTTTTT.

The chain uses TRBV18 and TRBJ1-1; 9 nucleotides match TRBD1. CDR3 length equals 16 residues. V lost 1 base to trimming and J lost 5 bases; unmatched junction nucleotides: 8. Per germline, CDR1 KGHSH and CDR2 LQKENI. Here the CDR3 reads CASSPRWDRVETEAFF. Written as DNA, the CDR3 is TGTGCCAGCTCACCACGTTGGGACAGGGTGGAAACTGAAGCTTTCTTT. Supplemented by reference TRBV18 and TRBJ1-1, the full variable domain reads NAGVMQNPRHLVRRRGQEARLRCSPMKGHSHVYWYRQLPEEGLKFMVYLQKENIIDESGMPKERFSAEFPKEGPSILRIQQVVRGDSAAYFCASSPRWDRVETEAFFGQGTRLTVV.